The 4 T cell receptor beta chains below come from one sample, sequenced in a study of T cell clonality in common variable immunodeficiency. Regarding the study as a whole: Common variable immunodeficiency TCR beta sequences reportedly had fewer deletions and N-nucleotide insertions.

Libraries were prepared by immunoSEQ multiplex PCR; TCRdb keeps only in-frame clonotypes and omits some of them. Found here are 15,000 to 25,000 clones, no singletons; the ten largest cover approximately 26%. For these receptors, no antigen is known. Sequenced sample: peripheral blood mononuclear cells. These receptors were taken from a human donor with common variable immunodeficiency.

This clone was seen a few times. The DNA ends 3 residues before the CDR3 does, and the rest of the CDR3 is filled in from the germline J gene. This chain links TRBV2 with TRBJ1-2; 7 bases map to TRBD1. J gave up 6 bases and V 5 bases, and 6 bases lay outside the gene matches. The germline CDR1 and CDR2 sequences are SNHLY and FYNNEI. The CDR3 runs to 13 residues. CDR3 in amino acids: CASSRTGVDGYTF. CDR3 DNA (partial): TGTGCCAGCAGTCGAACAGGGGTCGATGGC.

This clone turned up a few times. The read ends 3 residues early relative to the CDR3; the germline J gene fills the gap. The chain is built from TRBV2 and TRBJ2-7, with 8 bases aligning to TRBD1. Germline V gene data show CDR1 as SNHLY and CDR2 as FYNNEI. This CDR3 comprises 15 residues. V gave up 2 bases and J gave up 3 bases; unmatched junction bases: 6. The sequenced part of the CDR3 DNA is TGTGCCAGCAGTGAAAACGGACAGGGAGTCTACGAG. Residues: CASSENGQGVYE. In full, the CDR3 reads CASSENGQGVYEQYF.

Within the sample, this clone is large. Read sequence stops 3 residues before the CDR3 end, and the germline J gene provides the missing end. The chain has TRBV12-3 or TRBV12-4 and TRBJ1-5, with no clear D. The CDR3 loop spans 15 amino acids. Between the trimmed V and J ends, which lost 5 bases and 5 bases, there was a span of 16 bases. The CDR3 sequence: CASSPERAQYQPQHF. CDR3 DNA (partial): TGTGCCAGCAGTCCAGAGAGGGCCCAATATCAGCCC.

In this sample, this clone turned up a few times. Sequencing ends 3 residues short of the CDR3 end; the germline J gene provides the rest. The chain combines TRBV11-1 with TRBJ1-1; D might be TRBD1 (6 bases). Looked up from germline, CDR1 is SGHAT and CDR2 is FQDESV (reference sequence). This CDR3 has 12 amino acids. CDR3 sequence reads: CASSGDRSYAFF. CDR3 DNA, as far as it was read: TGTGCCAGCAGCGGAGACAGGTCGTAT.